This TCR beta chain was sequenced in a study of cytomegalovirus exposure and HLA in healthy donors. In the study overall: An earlier analysis identified some 110 million unique TCR beta sequences in 150 million to 200 million T cells. Overall study results and limits: 87-base-pair reads could not separate some V segments, including TRBV6-2 and TRBV6-3.

The study ran its PCR with 60 Vbeta and 13 Jbeta primers. Clones were read by immunoSEQ multiplex PCR, and TCRdb kept only the in-frame ones, dropping some. The sample lists roughly 100,000 clones; under 85% were seen once. Remarks on this clone: Its cognate antigen is unknown.

This CDR3 contains 16 residues. After removal of 3 bases from V and 0 bases from J, the junction contained 4 bases not matched to a gene. Germline assignment: CDR1 SGDLS and CDR2 YYNGEE. The source is a middle-aged man in good health and CMV-seronegative. Material: PBMCs. This chain joins TRBV9 and TRBJ1-5; 9 positions agree with TRBD1. The CDR3 DNA reads as TGTGCCAGCAGCGCAAAACAGGGGGCTAGCAATCAGCCCCAGCATTTT. Residues: CASSAKQGASNQPQHF.